This TCR beta chain stems from a study of cytomegalovirus exposure and HLA in healthy donors. This PCR relied on a set of 60 Vbeta primers and 13 Jbeta primers. Profiling relied on immunoSEQ multiplex PCR, and the TCRdb table lists in-frame clones only, not all of them. The data hold 180,000 or so clones, with under 80% observed a single time. V was pared by 7 bases and J by 5 bases, with 15 bases between. Germline-derived CDR1 and CDR2 are LGHNT and FRNRAP. The CDR3 consists of 14 residues. The sample was PBMCs. The gene calls are TRBV12-5 and TRBJ2-1, with D perhaps TRBD1 (5 bases). This sequence was found in a woman in her thirties in good health and CMV-seropositive. CDR3 in amino acids: CASAFKGFHNEQFF. In DNA, the CDR3 is TGTGCTAGTGCCTTTAAGGGGTTCCACAATGAGCAGTTCTTC.